What follows is one TCR beta chain and its context. One end of the junction fails to match germline, which may point to a read error. This record belongs to a study of blood T cell repertoires in COVID-19. The CDR3 loop spans 19 amino acids. The germline V gene encodes CDR1 MDHEN and CDR2 SYDVKM. Original processing notes: From reference gene primer amplification, estimates of nucleated cell counts were derived. Here immunoSEQ multiplex PCR was the method, and the copy in TCRdb shows in-frame clones only, minus some. Clonal size and the V and J genes are those of that table, whereas D and trimming came from the DNA. The sample holds over 100,000 clones, over 60% seen once.

Material for sequencing was peripheral blood. The genes are TRBV28 and TRBJ1-5; tentative D call: TRBD1 (5 bases). This receptor was obtained from a human donor in a cohort sampled during active or convalescent COVID-19. In DNA form, the CDR3 reads TGTGCCAGCAAACATTCAGGGTTCAATTTCTTATTCAGCAATCAGCTCCAGCATTTT. This sequence encodes CASKHSGFNFLFSNQLQHF.